These 9 T cell receptor beta chains share one sample of origin, sequenced in a study of blood T cell repertoires in COVID-19. Sequenced by immunoSEQ multiplex PCR; TCRdb stores in-frame clones only, minus some. This repertoire shows about 140,000 clones, 85% to 90% found once; its top ten account for approximately 10%. The material sequenced was peripheral blood. These receptors came from a man aged 50 to 59 with active or convalescent COVID-19.

The chain carries TRBV21-1 and TRBJ2-5; TRBD1 is the table's D call, not checked against the DNA. TRBV21-1 is a listed pseudogene. The CDR3 runs 16 residues. In nucleotides, the CDR3 is TGTGCCAGCAGCAAAGCGCTTTTTCGAGGGGGAGAGACCCAGTACTTC. Translating gives CASSKALFRGGETQYF.

The chain joins TRBV19 to TRBJ1-3, with 7 nucleotides matching TRBD1. The V gene end was trimmed by 5 bases and the J gene end by 0 bases; junction bases not matched to a gene: 7. Germline-derived CDR1 and CDR2 are LNHDA and SQIVND (reference sequence). The CDR3 contains 16 residues. Written as DNA, the CDR3 is TGTGCCAGTAGTCCCCAGGGACAGCGCTCTGGAAACACCATATATTTT. This encodes CASSPQGQRSGNTIYF.

The chain joins TRBV7-9 to TRBJ1-1, with 10 bases matching TRBD1. Trimming cost V 4 bases and J 8 bases; bases outside gene matches: 1. In germline, CDR1 is SEHNR, CDR2 FQNEAQ (reference sequence). CDR3 length: 12 residues. The CDR3 coding sequence is TGTGCCAGCAGCTGGACAGGGGGAGAAGCTTTCTTT. It translates to CASSWTGGEAFF.

The chain recombines TRBV9 with TRBJ2-3; 12 positions agree with TRBD2. CDR3 length equals 18 residues. V was clipped by 2 bases and J by 5 bases; unmatched bases: 12. CDR1 SGDLS and CDR2 YYNGEE come from the germline V gene. In DNA form, the CDR3 reads TGTGCCAGCAGCGTCCATCTGTCTAGCGGGAGGGCGAAAGATACGCAGTATTTT. Translating it yields CASSVHLSSGRAKDTQYF.

The chain uses TRBV9 and TRBJ1-4; D is perhaps TRBD1 (6 bases). The germline V gene encodes CDR1 SGDLS and CDR2 YYNGEE. V lost 0 bases and J 8 bases, leaving 14 bases between the germline ends. This CDR3 comprises 15 residues. This chain's CDR3 is CASSVVRAGAEKLFF. CDR3 nucleotide sequence: TGTGCCAGCAGCGTAGTCAGGGCAGGGGCGGAAAAACTGTTTTTT.

The chain has TRBV21-1 and TRBJ2-1; the D segment call TRBD2 is taken from the table without a DNA check. TRBV21-1 is termed a pseudogene. This CDR3 is 16 amino acids long. The CDR3 region has the DNA TGTGCCAGCAGCAGACAAATGGGACTAGCGGGAGATGAGCAGTTCTTC. Translation gives CASSRQMGLAGDEQFF.

This chain uses TRBV5-5 with TRBJ2-7, with D tentatively TRBD1 (6 bases). Germline-derived CDR1 and CDR2 are SGHKS and YYEKEE (reference sequence). The CDR3 is 14 amino acids. Trimming left V 0 bases short and J 0 bases short, with 7 bases between. Here the CDR3 reads CASSLAGASYEQYF. The CDR3 DNA reads TGTGCCAGCAGCTTGGCAGGGGCCTCCTACGAGCAGTACTTC. The full variable domain, its missing parts supplied by reference TRBV5-5 and TRBJ2-7, is DAGVTQSPTHLIKTRGQQVTLRCSPISGHKSVSWYQQVLGQGPQFIFQYYEKEERGRGNFPDRFSARQFPNYSSELNVNALLLGDSALYLCASSLAGASYEQYFGPGTRLTVT.

The J gene is TRBJ2-7, the V gene TRBV4-3, with TRBD1 matching over 7 bases. The V and J ends lost 4 bases and 6 bases, in that order; junction bases with no gene match: 15. Germline CDR1 LGHNA, CDR2 YSLEER. This CDR3 contains 16 residues. The CDR3 loop reads CASSPRLAGGISEQYF. The CDR3 DNA follows: TGCGCCAGCAGCCCCCGACTCGCAGGGGGAATATCCGAGCAGTACTTC.

This clone has only one observation. For the CDR3, the DNA is TGTGCCACCGGACTAGCGACCTACGAGCAGTACTTC. This codes for CATGLATYEQYF. The chain uses TRBV2 and TRBJ2-7; TRBD2 matches 9 bases. The CDR3 is made up of 12 amino acids. Trimming cost V 10 bases and J 2 bases; bases outside gene matches: 3. Germline V gene lookup returns CDR1 SNHLY and CDR2 FYNNEI.